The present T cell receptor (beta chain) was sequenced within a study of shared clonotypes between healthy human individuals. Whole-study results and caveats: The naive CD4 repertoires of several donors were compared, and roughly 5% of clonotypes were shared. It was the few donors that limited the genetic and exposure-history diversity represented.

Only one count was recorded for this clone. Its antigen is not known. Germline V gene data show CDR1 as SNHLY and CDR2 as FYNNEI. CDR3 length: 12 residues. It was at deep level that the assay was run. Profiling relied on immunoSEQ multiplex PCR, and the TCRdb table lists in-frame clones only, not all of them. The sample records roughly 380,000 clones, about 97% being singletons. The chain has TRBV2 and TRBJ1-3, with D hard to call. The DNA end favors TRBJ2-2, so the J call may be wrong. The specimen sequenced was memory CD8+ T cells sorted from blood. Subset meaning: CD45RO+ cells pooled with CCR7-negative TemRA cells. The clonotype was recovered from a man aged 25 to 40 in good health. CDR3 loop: CASALFTGELFF. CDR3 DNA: TGTGCCAGCGCCTTATTTACCGGGGAGCTGTTTTTT.